The 3 T cell receptor beta chains listed next were all sequenced from one sample in a study of T cell repertoires in cytomegalovirus infection. MiXCR, run by TCRdb on the reads, gives a single entry per CDR3 protein. The sample lists some 940,000 distinct CDR3 sequences; approximately 32% were seen once. No cognate antigen is known for these TCRs. Sequences were derived from cultured CD8+ T cells from PBMCs, sampled from culture after CMV antigen stimulation. Receptors originate from a human donor in good health (CMV status not recorded). Some clones in this sample may be carry-over from other donors' samples.

This clonotype has just a few counts. The CDR3 DNA reads as TGTGCCAGCAGCTTAGAAACCCCGACAGGGTCGGGCTATGGCTACACCTTC. Translation: CASSLETPTGSGYGYTF. V and J are TRBV7-9 and TRBJ1-2; 7 bases map to TRBD1. This CDR3 spans 17 amino acids. Germline CDR1 is SEHNR and CDR2 is FQNEAQ (reference sequence). The J segment lost 4 bases and the V segment lost 1 base, leaving 12 bases of the junction unmatched.

The genes are TRBV4-3 and TRBJ2-1; 8 bases align to TRBD2. Germline CDR1 and CDR2: LGHNA and YSLEER. J gave up 8 bases and V 0 bases, and 6 bases lay outside the gene matches. CDR3 length: 15 residues. CDR3 nucleotides: TGCGCCAGCAGCCAAGATCCGGGGGGGCCTTATGAGCAGTTCTTC. Its protein is CASSQDPGGPYEQFF.

This chain uses TRBV11-2 with TRBJ2-1; D could derive from TRBD1 or TRBD2 (5 bases each). This CDR3 has 16 residues. Germline loops: CDR1 SGHAT, CDR2 FQNNGV. The V end lost 5 bases, the J end lost 6 bases, and 20 bases lay between the germline ends. The CDR3 bases are TGTGCCAGCAGCCCCTTAAGGGCTGGGGCGGGCAATGAGCAGTTCTTC. Translated: CASSPLRAGAGNEQFF.